The clone carrying this TCR beta chain appeared once. Its antigen remains unknown. This CDR3 comprises 15 residues. CDR1 and CDR2 from the germline V gene are WSHSY and SAAADI. Trimming took 6 bases from V and 7 from J; bases not matched to a gene: 13. The record originates from a study of T cell responses to AZD1222 COVID-19 vaccine. Measured with immunoSEQ multiplex PCR; TCRdb has only the in-frame clones, and not every one. The repertoire has about 260,000 clones, 85% to 95% of them found once; the top ten carry 0.55%. General study results and limits: Donor demographics were predominantly white British with a female majority; clonal diversity may be underestimated.

V is TRBV10-2 and J is TRBJ2-7; 9 bases align to TRBD1. This specimen consisted of peripheral blood, obtained on day 0 of AZD1222 vaccination. This clonotype originated in an adult in good health. CDR3 sequence reads: CASRDSTGGKGEQYF. The CDR3 nucleotides are TGCGCCAGCAGGGACTCGACAGGGGGAAAAGGGGAGCAGTACTTC.